This record concerns one TCR beta chain sequence. This entry comes from a study of control samples from healthy donors and cancer patients. Only in-frame clones appear in the TCRdb table, and some are missing; sequencing was by immunoSEQ multiplex PCR. The sample shows about 130,000 clones, around 93% of them seen only once. This CDR3 spans 15 amino acids. Germline CDR1 MGHDK, CDR2 SYGVNS. V was cut by 6 bases and J by 4 bases, with 16 bases left in between. Sequencing input: blood. The source of this sequence is a woman aged 50 to 65 in good health. The rearrangement links TRBV25-1 to TRBJ1-3, with D possibly being TRBD1 (5 bases). CDR3 amino acids: CASRPTGGVGNTIYF. The CDR3 coding sequence is TGTGCCAGCAGGCCGACGGGAGGGGTCGGAAACACCATATATTTT.